The present entry profiles one TCR beta chain with its context. Its antigen remains unknown. Authors of the study amplified TCR beta CDR3 regions from RNA transcripts. The HTBI primer set served for first-round RT-PCR of the TCR CDR3. MiXCR, applied by TCRdb to the multiplex PCR reads, yields one record per CDR3 protein. The top ten hold 15% to 20% of the sample, which has about 370,000 distinct CDR3 sequences, 13% to 15% seen once. This CDR3 spans 18 amino acids. Looked up from germline, CDR1 is KGHDR and CDR2 is SFDVKD. V was cut by 3 bases and J by 0 bases, with 19 bases left in between. These data come from a study of T cells in Graves' hyperthyroidism and ophthalmopathy. Across the whole study: Peripheral blood samples were taken at initial diagnosis, prior to any treatment. Study-wide findings and caveats: Most thyroid clonotypes with frequency above 0.001 were detected in blood. Patients with ophthalmopathy were separated from those with stable hyperthyroidism by a 13 V-J model.

Diagnoses rested on clinical symptoms, serum thyroxine and TRAb, thyroid ultrasound and orbital computed tomography. Sequencing input: blood. This sequence was found in a woman aged 55-70 years with Graves' ophthalmopathy. The rearrangement joins TRBV24-1 to TRBJ1-1; D is perhaps TRBD1 (6 bases). The CDR3 loop is CATSDRSHREKMNTEAFF. CDR3 nucleotide sequence: TGTGCCACCAGTGATCGTTCGCACAGGGAAAAAATGAACACTGAAGCTTTCTTT.